These T cell receptor beta chains were read from a single sample in a study of spatial heterogeneity in lung cancer. TCRdb passed the 5' RACE reads through MiXCR, listing each CDR3 protein once. The table shows roughly 860 distinct CDR3 sequences, with 30% to 35% occurring only once. Specimen: normal lung tissue next to the tumor, collected at surgery. Receptors were obtained from a male donor with early-stage non-small cell lung cancer. The CDR3 runs from the conserved cysteine through the conserved F or W. The D gene is left open where the match is weak. Only part of the rows carry a size: once, few, many, or a class if the clone is expanded.

>-|TRBV4-2|TRBJ1-1|large
TGTGCCAGCAGCCAAGATCTAGTGGGGAACACTGAAGCTTTCTTT
CASSQDLVGNTEAFF
>-|TRBV5-6|TRBJ1-1|few
TGTGCCAGCAGCTCTTGGCCTGACCAAGCTTTCTTT
CASSSWPDQAFF
>-|TRBV2|TRBJ2-1|few
TGTGCCATCCCTGGGAGCCGCTCCTACAATGAGCAGTTCTTC
CAIPGSRSYNEQFF
>TRBD1|TRBV10-1|TRBJ2-5|-
TGCGCCAGCTCCCCGGGACAGGGGATCCCCCAGTACTTC
CASSPGQGIPQYF
>-|TRBV2|TRBJ2-1|-
TGTGCCAGCAGGCCCAATGAGCAGTTCTTC
CASRPNEQFF
>TRBD1|TRBV5-1|TRBJ1-1|-
TGCGCCAGCAGCTTCGGAGGGGGCGGCACTGAAGCTTTCTTT
CASSFGGGGTEAFF
>-|TRBV6-1|TRBJ2-5|-
TGTGCCAGTGTGAGGGGTTCGGAAGAGACCCAGTACTTC
CASVRGSEETQYF
>-|TRBV7-9|TRBJ1-1|-
TGTGCCAGCAGCTTAAAAATTGGGAACACTGAAGCTTTCTTT
CASSLKIGNTEAFF
>-|TRBV11-3|TRBJ1-6|large
TGTGCCAGCAGCTTACCCGGGACGGGGAATTCACCCCTCCACTTT
CASSLPGTGNSPLHF
>TRBD1|TRBV29-1|TRBJ2-2|-
TGCAGCGTTAACAGGGGCGGCACCGGGGAGCTGTTTTTT
CSVNRGGTGELFF
>-|TRBV5-4|TRBJ2-3|-
TGTGCCAGCAGCGGCGGTACGCAGGGGCAGGTAGATACGCAGTATTTT
CASSGGTQGQVDTQYF
>TRBD1|TRBV18|TRBJ1-1|few
TGTGCCAGCTCACAGACAGGGGGCGTCTCTGGAACTGAAGCTTTCTTT
CASSQTGGVSGTEAFF
>-|TRBV7-9|TRBJ2-7|-
TGTGCCAGCAGCCCACCGGTCGTTCCCTACGAGCAGTACTTC
CASSPPVVPYEQYF
>-|TRBV5-1|TRBJ2-2|medium-sized
TGCGCCAGCAGCCTAGGACAGTACACCGGGGAGCTGTTTTTT
CASSLGQYTGELFF
>-|TRBV28|TRBJ1-1|medium-sized
TGTGCCAGCAGTTTTACGGGAGGGTATACTGAAGCTTTCTTT
CASSFTGGYTEAFF
>-|TRBV13|TRBJ1-1|-
TGTGCCAGCAGCTTAGCAGGGGCAGGACCTAACACTGAAGCTTTCTTT
CASSLAGAGPNTEAFF
>TRBD2|TRBV7-2|TRBJ2-1|-
TGTGCCAGCAGCCCTGGGGCTAGCGGTTGGGGTGAGCAGTTCTTC
CASSPGASGWGEQFF
>-|TRBV4-1|TRBJ1-5|few
TGCGCCAGCAGCCAAGATACGTGGGGGTTGGATCCCCAGCATTTT
CASSQDTWGLDPQHF
>-|TRBV9|TRBJ2-1|-
TGTGCCAGCAGCGCCGCCGGGTCCTCAGCACATGAGCAGTTCTTC
CASSAAGSSAHEQFF
>TRBD1|TRBV20-1|TRBJ2-7|medium-sized
TGCAGTGCGCATCGGACAGGGTCATACGAGCAGTACTTC
CSAHRTGSYEQYF
>-|TRBV7-9|TRBJ1-1|-
TGTGCCAGCAGCTTGGTCAGGTGGGACGTCGGACCCGAAGTTTTCTTT
CASSLVRWDVGPEVFF
>-|TRBV2|TRBJ1-5|large
TGTGCCAGCAGTGATTTGAGACAGGAAGTTCAGCCCCAGCATTTT
CASSDLRQEVQPQHF
>TRBD1|TRBV5-4|TRBJ2-1|large
TGTGCCAGCAGCTTCCCTATACCCCTTGCCGGGACAGGGGGGAGTGAGCAGTTCTTC
CASSFPIPLAGTGGSEQFF
>-|TRBV3-1|TRBJ2-1|-
TGTGCCAGCAGCCTCGGGGCGGGTCACTACAATGAGCAGTTCTTC
CASSLGAGHYNEQFF
>-|TRBV4-1|TRBJ1-6|-
TGCGCCAGCAGCAAGGGCGGGGGATTGGGGAATTCACCCCTCCACTTT
CASSKGGGLGNSPLHF
>-|TRBV7-9|TRBJ2-4|-
TGTGCCAGCAGCTTAGCCCGAGTCGCGGGTGTCCGTGTCAAAAACATTCAGTACTTC
CASSLARVAGVRVKNIQYF
>-|TRBV11-2|TRBJ2-7|once
TGTGCCAGCAGCCCAAGAAACGGATACGAGCAGTACTTC
CASSPRNGYEQYF
>-|TRBV7-9|TRBJ1-2|medium-sized
TGTGCCAGCAGCTTAAGATCCGCCTATGGCTACACCTTC
CASSLRSAYGYTF
>TRBD2|TRBV14|TRBJ2-5|large
TGTGCCAGCAGCCAAGGACTAGCGGGGAGGAAAGAGACCCAGTACTTC
CASSQGLAGRKETQYF
>-|TRBV18|TRBJ2-2|-
TGTGCCAGCTCACCTCGGACCACCGGGGAGCTGTTTTTT
CASSPRTTGELFF
>TRBD1|TRBV3-1|TRBJ1-4|-
TGTGCCAGCAGCCCCCTCGGGACAGGGCATGAAAAACTGTTTTTT
CASSPLGTGHEKLFF
>TRBD1|TRBV5-1|TRBJ2-7|large
TGCGCCAGCAGCTTGGGACAGGGAATTGACGAGCAGTACTTC
CASSLGQGIDEQYF
>-|TRBV5-1|TRBJ2-3|-
TGCGCCAGCAGCGCGCGGGGGCCCCGCACAGATACGCAGTATTTT
CASSARGPRTDTQYF
>TRBD2|TRBV10-1|TRBJ2-3|large
TGCGCCAGCAGTTCTCGAGCGGGAGGGCTCACAGATACGCAGTATTTT
CASSSRAGGLTDTQYF
>-|TRBV20-1|TRBJ2-5|few
TGCAGTGCAGAGGGGGGGACAGGAGTCCGGCAAGAGACCCAGTACTTC
CSAEGGTGVRQETQYF
>-|TRBV7-6|TRBJ2-3|-
TGTGCCAGCAGCTTAAGCACAGATACGCAGTATTTT
CASSLSTDTQYF
>TRBD1|TRBV12-3/TRBV12-4|TRBJ1-2|large
TGTGCCAGCAGTACACGGGGACAGGGTGATGGCTACACCTTC
CASSTRGQGDGYTF
>-|TRBV7-9|TRBJ2-3|-
TGTGCCAGCAGCTTTAGCGGTGGCACAGATACGCAGTATTTT
CASSFSGGTDTQYF
>-|TRBV20-1|TRBJ2-5|few
TGCAGTGCTGCCAATGTGGGCGGCGAGACCCAGTACTTC
CSAANVGGETQYF
>-|TRBV12-3/TRBV12-4|TRBJ1-4|-
TGTGCCAGCAGTGACGGGGAGAATAATGAAAAACTGTTTTTT
CASSDGENNEKLFF
>-|TRBV4-3|TRBJ1-3|-
TGCGCCAGCAGCCAAGAGTCGACCTTCGGAAACACCATATATTTT
CASSQESTFGNTIYF
>TRBD1|TRBV4-3|TRBJ2-5|large
TGCGCCAGCAGCCAAGATTTAACAGGGGGCTTGAAGACCCAGTACTTC
CASSQDLTGGLKTQYF
>TRBD1|TRBV28|TRBJ1-5|-
TGTGCCAGCGAATCCCGGACAGGGGCCCCTCAGCCCCAGCATTTT
CASESRTGAPQPQHF
>TRBD2|TRBV5-4|TRBJ2-5|-
TGTGCCAGCAGCCCGGGAGGGGCGGTGGAAGAGACCCAGTACTTC
CASSPGGAVEETQYF
>-|TRBV20-1|TRBJ2-3|-
TGCAGTGCTAGTCGGGGGCGAGATACGCAGTATTTT
CSASRGRDTQYF
>TRBD1|TRBV29-1|TRBJ2-7|medium-sized
TGCAGCGTTGTGGACAGGGTGGCCTACGAGCAGTACTTC
CSVVDRVAYEQYF
>TRBD1|TRBV30|TRBJ2-5|-
TGTGCCTGGAGCGACGGGACAGGGACGTTTGGAGAGACCCAGTACTTC
CAWSDGTGTFGETQYF
>TRBD1|TRBV10-3|TRBJ1-5|-
TGTGCCATCAGTTCGGGACAGGGAACTCAGCCCCAGCATTTT
CAISSGQGTQPQHF
>-|TRBV6-5|TRBJ2-3|-
TGTGCGGCTGGGGCGCAGGACACAGATACGCAGTATTTT
CAAGAQDTDTQYF
>-|TRBV2|TRBJ2-3|-
TGTGCCAGCAGTGAAGGGGGCCGGGGCACAGATACGCAGTATTTT
CASSEGGRGTDTQYF
>-|TRBV7-9|TRBJ2-5|-
TGTGCCAGCAGCCCCCGGGAGACCCAGTACTTC
CASSPRETQYF
>TRBD2|TRBV6-5|TRBJ2-3|-
TGTGCCAGCAGTTACTCGGCGGGGGGATTCACAGATAAGCAGTATTTT
CASSYSAGGFTDKQYF
>-|TRBV29-1|TRBJ1-5|medium-sized
TGCAGCGTTGGGGATATAGAGGGGAATCAGCCCCAGCATTTT
CSVGDIEGNQPQHF
>TRBD1|TRBV29-1|TRBJ2-3|few
TGCAGCGTTGAAACCGGGACAGGGATCACAGATACGCAGTATTTT
CSVETGTGITDTQYF
>-|TRBV5-6|TRBJ2-7|few
TGTGCCAGCAGCCCGCAGGAAGCCTACGAGCAGTACTTC
CASSPQEAYEQYF
>-|TRBV6-2/TRBV6-3|TRBJ2-7|-
TGTGCCAGCAGTTCCCCACCCTCCTACGAGCAGTACTTC
CASSSPPSYEQYF
>TRBD2|TRBV12-3/TRBV12-4|TRBJ2-3|-
TGTGCCAGCCGACTAGCGCTAAGCACAGATACGCAGTATTTT
CASRLALSTDTQYF
>TRBD1|TRBV6-1|TRBJ1-1|large
TGTGCCAGCATCGAGGACAGGGCAGGCACTGAAGCTTTCTTT
CASIEDRAGTEAFF
>-|TRBV6-1|TRBJ2-4|large
TGTGCCAGCAGTGAAAAGGAGATGATCTCTATGAGGCAGTACTTC
CASSEKEMISMRQYF